Listed below are T cell receptor beta chains from one sample, sequenced in a study of T cell repertoires in cytomegalovirus infection. Using its own MiXCR run on the reads, TCRdb lists one record per CDR3 protein. The table has approximately 630,000 distinct CDR3 sequences, roughly 26% seen once. The sample consisted of CD8+ T cells from PBMCs. The receptors derive from a human donor in good health (CMV status not recorded). Some clones in this sample may be carry-over from other donors' samples. The CDR3 runs from the conserved cysteine through the conserved F or W. A D gene is named only where the DNA matches it firmly. Size values are once, few and many counts, or a class for expanded clones, and some rows have none.

size,V,D,J,DNA,CDR3
many,TRBV7-6,TRBD1,TRBJ2-7,TGTGCCAGCAGCCCAAGCGGGACAGGGGGTGGCGAGCAGTACTTC,CASSPSGTGGGEQYF
few,TRBV4-1,.,TRBJ1-2,TGCGCCAGCAGCCAAGATTCTAGTTGGGGCTACACCTTC,CASSQDSSWGYTF
few,TRBV20-1,.,TRBJ2-2,TGCAGTGCTAGGGGGCTCGGCACCGGGGAGCTGTTTTTT,CSARGLGTGELFF
.,TRBV6-2/TRBV6-3,.,TRBJ2-5,TGTGCCAGCAGAACAGCGAAAAACCAAGAGACCCAGTACTTC,CASRTAKNQETQYF
many,TRBV7-8,.,TRBJ2-5,TGTGCCAGCAGTTCAGGGGTGGGGCCCGGGGAGACCCAGTACTTC,CASSSGVGPGETQYF
few,TRBV20-1,TRBD2,TRBJ2-1,TGCAGTGCTCTTGGACTAGCGGGGGGGTACAATGAGCAGTTCTTC,CSALGLAGGYNEQFF
few,TRBV7-9,TRBD1,TRBJ2-2,TGTGCCAGCAGCCAAGGGAAACAGGGGATATGGACCGGGGAGCTGTTTTTT,CASSQGKQGIWTGELFF
.,TRBV6-2/TRBV6-3,TRBD2,TRBJ2-1,TGTGCCAGCAGTTATGAAAGGACTAGCGGGGGATATGAGCAGTTCTTC,CASSYERTSGGYEQFF
many,TRBV7-6,.,TRBJ1-1,TGTGCCAGCAGCGCAATGATGGGGCAGAACACTGAAGCTTTCTTT,CASSAMMGQNTEAFF
.,TRBV9,TRBD2,TRBJ2-1,TGTGCCAGCAGCCACCCCAAGCGGGGGAACCACAATGAGCAGTTCTTC,CASSHPKRGNHNEQFF
few,TRBV4-1,TRBD1,TRBJ2-7,TGCGCCAGCAGCCCGACAGGGGTGAGGGACGAGCAGTACTTC,CASSPTGVRDEQYF
.,TRBV10-3,.,TRBJ2-2,TGTGCCACCTGGGTAGCCGGGGGCTCCGCGAACACCGGGGAGCTGTTTTTT,CATWVAGGSANTGELFF
many,TRBV7-2,.,TRBJ1-2,TGTGCCTTCCCGAAGGGCGGTGGCTACACCTTC,CAFPKGGGYTF
.,TRBV3-1,.,TRBJ2-5,TGTGCCAGCAGCCAAAAGTTAGCCTGGGAGACCCAGTACTTC,CASSQKLAWETQYF
few,TRBV5-6,.,TRBJ2-2,TGTGCCAGCAGCGACAGACCGAGGCCGAACACCGGGGAGCTGTTTTTT,CASSDRPRPNTGELFF
.,TRBV9,.,TRBJ1-2,TGTGCCAGCAGCGCCGAGAAGCATAACTATGGCTACACCTTC,CASSAEKHNYGYTF
.,TRBV20-1,.,TRBJ1-1,TGCAGTGCTGTGGGGGTAGGGGCCACTGAAGCTTTCTTT,CSAVGVGATEAFF
.,TRBV19,TRBD1,TRBJ1-1,TGTGCCACCCGACAGGGGGGGAACACTGAAGCTTTCTTT,CATRQGGNTEAFF
.,TRBV28,.,TRBJ2-4,TGTGCCAGCAGAGTAAGGGACATTCAGTACTTC,CASRVRDIQYF
many,TRBV28,.,TRBJ1-2,TGTGCCAGCAGCCCCAGAGGGGAGGACTATGGCTACACCTTC,CASSPRGEDYGYTF
.,TRBV6-2/TRBV6-3,TRBD2,TRBJ2-1,TGTGCCAGCAGTCCCGTACTAGCGGGGCCCCTCAATGAGCAGTTCTTC,CASSPVLAGPLNEQFF
.,TRBV5-6,.,TRBJ1-5,TGTGCCAGCAGCTTGGTGAGGGAAGGGAGTCAGCCCCAGCATTTT,CASSLVREGSQPQHF
few,TRBV27,.,TRBJ1-2,TGTGCCAGCAGTTCCGATAATTTCAATAGCTACACCTTC,CASSSDNFNSYTF
few,TRBV29-1,TRBD2,TRBJ2-1,TGCAGCGTTGAGGCGGGGGCCTACAATGAGCAGTTCTTC,CSVEAGAYNEQFF
.,TRBV12-5,.,TRBJ1-1,TGTGCTAGTGGTTTGAGTGCCAACACTAAAGCTTTCTTT,CASGLSANTKAFF
.,TRBV6-5,.,TRBJ1-6,TGTGCCAGCAGTTACGCGACGGGAAATTCACCCCTCCACTTT,CASSYATGNSPLHF
.,TRBV27,.,TRBJ2-1,TGTGCCAGCACCCATCAGTTTAGTTTTACACAGGGTCGAAATGAGCAGTTCTTC,CASTHQFSFTQGRNEQFF
once,TRBV29-1,TRBD2,TRBJ2-5,TGCAGCGTTGAAGGACTAGCGGGGGAAGAGACCCAGTACTTC,CSVEGLAGEETQYF
.,TRBV15,TRBD1,TRBJ2-1,TGTGCCACCAGCACCAGGGACAGTCGAAACGGGCACAATGAGCAGTTCTTC,CATSTRDSRNGHNEQFF
.,TRBV6-8,TRBD1,TRBJ2-3,TGTGCCAGCAGCACCAGGGACAGGCTCACAGATACGCAGTATTTT,CASSTRDRLTDTQYF
many,TRBV6-1,TRBD1,TRBJ2-2,TGTGCCAGCAGTGAGTCTCGGACAGGATACACCGGGGAGCTGTTTTTT,CASSESRTGYTGELFF
many,TRBV7-2,TRBD2,TRBJ2-3,TGTGCCAGCAGCTTAATGGTCCGGACTAGCGGGGGCCGCACAGATACGCAGTATTTT,CASSLMVRTSGGRTDTQYF
many,TRBV7-2,TRBD2,TRBJ2-2,TGTGCCAGCAGCTTCGAGCGGGGGGGCCTAGTGAACGGGGAGCTGTTTTTT,CASSFERGGLVNGELFF
few,TRBV15,TRBD2,TRBJ2-3,TGTGCCACCAGCCCTAGCGGGGGGGCAGGAGATACGCAGTATTTT,CATSPSGGAGDTQYF
many,TRBV7-9,TRBD1,TRBJ2-5,TGTGCCAGCAGCTTAGGGACAGGCCAAGAGACCCAGTACTTC,CASSLGTGQETQYF
.,TRBV27,.,TRBJ1-1,TGTGCCAGCAGTTTATCCCCCTTCCTGGGGAACTCTGAAGCTTTCTTT,CASSLSPFLGNSEAFF
once,TRBV28,.,TRBJ2-3,TGTACCAGCACCCGGTGGGATACGCAGTATTTT,CTSTRWDTQYF
.,TRBV7-6,TRBD2,TRBJ2-3,TGTGCCAGCAGCTTAGTCCCGGGTGGACTAGCGGGGGGGGCGCAGTATTTT,CASSLVPGGLAGGAQYF
.,TRBV6-5,.,TRBJ2-7,TGTGCCAGCAGTTACTCGGGAGGAGCCGGCGAGCAGTACTTC,CASSYSGGAGEQYF
.,TRBV5-1,TRBD1,TRBJ1-2,TGCGCCAGCAGAGTGACAGGGAGAAGCTATGGCTACACCTTC,CASRVTGRSYGYTF
few,TRBV6-2/TRBV6-3,TRBD2,TRBJ2-3,TGTGCCAGCAGCCTCCTGCTAGCGGGGGGTCTAAGCTCAGATACGCAGTATTTT,CASSLLLAGGLSSDTQYF
.,TRBV10-2,.,TRBJ1-1,TGCGCCAGCAGTGAGGAGGGGCGCGACACTGAAGCTTTCTTT,CASSEEGRDTEAFF
few,TRBV28,.,TRBJ2-5,TGTGCCAGCGACTCCCTTGTTCAGGGAGGAGGAGAGACCCAGTACTTC,CASDSLVQGGGETQYF
.,TRBV5-5,.,TRBJ2-5,TGTGCCAGCAGCCCGCCGTGGCCGGCTCAAGAGACCCAGTACTTC,CASSPPWPAQETQYF
few,TRBV19,.,TRBJ2-3,TGTGCCAGTAGTATAGTGGGACGGAGCACAGATACGCAGTATTTT,CASSIVGRSTDTQYF
few,TRBV7-2,TRBD2,TRBJ2-3,TGTGCCAGCAGCTCCGTAGCGGGGGGATTCTACACAGATACGCAGTATTTT,CASSSVAGGFYTDTQYF
few,TRBV27,.,TRBJ1-6,TGTGCCAGCAGCCTCGAGGCAGGCGTCTATAATTCACCCCTCCACTTT,CASSLEAGVYNSPLHF
many,TRBV7-3,.,TRBJ2-1,TGTGCCAGCAGCTCCCTGCCCGGGCCCTACAATGAGCAGTTCTTC,CASSSLPGPYNEQFF
many,TRBV7-9,TRBD1,TRBJ1-1,TGTGCCAGCAGCTCGACAGGGAAGGGGTTCATGAACACTGAAGCTTTCTTT,CASSSTGKGFMNTEAFF
.,TRBV12-3/TRBV12-4,TRBD1,TRBJ1-1,TGTGCCAGCAGTCCAGGGACAGACAAGGACACTGAAGCTTTCTTT,CASSPGTDKDTEAFF
.,TRBV24-1,.,TRBJ2-2,TGTGCCACCAGTGACCAGACCATCCCCCGGGAGCTGTTTTTT,CATSDQTIPRELFF
.,TRBV7-4,TRBD2,TRBJ2-1,TGTGCCAGCAGCTCCCGGGAGGGGGGAACTGGGAAAAATGAGCAGTTCTTC,CASSSREGGTGKNEQFF
.,TRBV27,TRBD1,TRBJ2-5,TGTGCCAGCAGTTTTTACAGGGGACATCAAGAGACCCAGTACTTC,CASSFYRGHQETQYF
few,TRBV7-9,.,TRBJ2-7,TGTGCCAGCAGCTTAGTGATTGGGGCCTACGAGCAGTACTTC,CASSLVIGAYEQYF
.,TRBV19,.,TRBJ2-7,TGTGCCAGTAGTAGGGGGATCAGCGTGGGAAACGAGCAGTACTTC,CASSRGISVGNEQYF
few,TRBV6-6,TRBD1,TRBJ2-5,TGTGCCAGCAGTTACCTTCAGGGGGCCGTGGGAGAGACCCAGTACTTC,CASSYLQGAVGETQYF
.,TRBV7-6,.,TRBJ1-2,TGTGCCAGCAGCCCTCAGGGCTATGGCTACACCTTC,CASSPQGYGYTF